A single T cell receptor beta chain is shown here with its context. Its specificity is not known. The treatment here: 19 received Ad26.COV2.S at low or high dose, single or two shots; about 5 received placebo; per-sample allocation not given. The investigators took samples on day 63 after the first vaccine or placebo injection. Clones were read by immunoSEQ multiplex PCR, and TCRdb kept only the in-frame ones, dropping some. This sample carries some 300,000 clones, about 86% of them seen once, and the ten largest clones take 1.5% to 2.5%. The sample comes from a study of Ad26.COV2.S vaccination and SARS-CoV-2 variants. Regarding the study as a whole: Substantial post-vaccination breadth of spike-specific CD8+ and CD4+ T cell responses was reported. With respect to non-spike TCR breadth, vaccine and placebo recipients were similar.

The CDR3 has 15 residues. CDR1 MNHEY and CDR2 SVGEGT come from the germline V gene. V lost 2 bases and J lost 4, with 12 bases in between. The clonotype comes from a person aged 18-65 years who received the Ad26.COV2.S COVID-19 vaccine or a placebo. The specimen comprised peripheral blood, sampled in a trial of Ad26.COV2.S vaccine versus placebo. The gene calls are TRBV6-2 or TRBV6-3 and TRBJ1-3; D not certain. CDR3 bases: TGTGCCAGCAGTTACCATCGAGGGTACGGAAACACCATATATTTT. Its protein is CASSYHRGYGNTIYF.